This T cell receptor beta chain is from a study of blood T cell repertoires in COVID-19. This CDR3 spans 15 amino acids. The germline CDR1 and CDR2 sequences are MNHEY and SMNVEV (reference sequence). Between the trimmed V and J ends, which lost 5 bases and 4 bases, there was a span of 17 bases. Authors' processing steps: Amplification of reference gene primers was used by the study to estimate nucleated cell counts. The repertoire was sequenced with immunoSEQ multiplex PCR; TCRdb's copy has only in-frame clones and lacks some. V and J calls and clone size are given by that table; D and trimming were obtained from the DNA. The table records about 300,000 clones, 80% to 90% of them present only once.

The rearrangement joins TRBV27 to TRBJ1-2, with a tentative D call TRBD1 (6 bases). This clonotype was sampled from a young man who had recovered from COVID-19. Material for sequencing was PBMCs or T cells enriched from blood (not recorded which). The CDR3 sequence: CASSPTGYVGYGYTF. CDR3 DNA: TGTGCCAGCAGTCCCACAGGGTATGTTGGCTATGGCTACACCTTC.